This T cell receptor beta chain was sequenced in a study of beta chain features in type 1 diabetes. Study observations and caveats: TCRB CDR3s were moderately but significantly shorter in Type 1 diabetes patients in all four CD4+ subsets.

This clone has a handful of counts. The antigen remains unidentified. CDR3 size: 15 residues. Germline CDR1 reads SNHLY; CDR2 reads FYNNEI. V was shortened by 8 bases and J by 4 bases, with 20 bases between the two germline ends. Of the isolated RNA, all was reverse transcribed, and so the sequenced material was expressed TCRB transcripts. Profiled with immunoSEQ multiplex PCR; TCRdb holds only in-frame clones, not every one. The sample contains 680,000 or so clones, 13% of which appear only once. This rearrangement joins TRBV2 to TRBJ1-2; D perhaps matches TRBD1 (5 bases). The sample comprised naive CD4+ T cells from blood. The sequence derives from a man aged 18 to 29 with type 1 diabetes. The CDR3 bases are TGTGCCAGCTCCTTGGGGGATGTGGGGAGCTATGGCTACACCTTC. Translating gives CASSLGDVGSYGYTF.